These 28 T cell receptor beta chains came from one sample sequenced in a study of vaccination and CD4 T cells after COVID-19. Their antigens are not known. The treatment was: roughly 11-day PBMC culture with coronavirus spike peptide pools or control peptides (ViraFEST assay). At the Johns Hopkins FTIC core, DNA taken from cultured CD4+ T cells was sequenced by way of the Oncomine TCR Beta short-read assay. TCRdb independently ran MiXCR on the PCR reads; one entry per CDR3 protein. This sample has 11,000 or so distinct CDR3 sequences, with approximately 62% found just once. The sequenced sample was CD4+ T cells from blood, cultured in vitro. These receptors were obtained from a human donor who had recovered from COVID-19.

This rearrangement joins TRBV20-1 to TRBJ2-3; 12 nucleotides line up with TRBD2. The CDR3 is 16 amino acids. V trimming: 3 bases; J trimming: 5 bases; junction bases outside the gene matches: 9. CDR1 is DFQATT, CDR2 SNEGSKA, per germline (reference sequence). The CDR3 here is CSARGTSGPGRDTQYF. As DNA, the CDR3 is TGCAGTGCTAGGGGGACTAGCGGGCCAGGGCGAGATACGCAGTATTTT.

This sequence joins TRBV25-1 and TRBJ2-7; TRBD2 aligns across 13 bases. Germline trimming cut 2 bases from V and 3 bases from J; bases unmatched to any gene: 4. The CDR3 covers 16 residues. Per germline, CDR1 MGHDK and CDR2 SYGVNS. CDR3: CASSEPRTSGSYEQYF. Written as DNA, the CDR3 is TGTGCCAGCAGTGAACCGAGGACTAGCGGGAGCTACGAGCAGTACTTC.

This clonotype was observed a few times. J is TRBJ2-7 and V is TRBV18; D might be TRBD1 (5 bases). The CDR3 spans 14 residues. V was cut by 3 bases and J by 5 bases, with 14 bases left in between. Germline CDR1 is KGHSH and CDR2 is LQKENI. The CDR3 reads CASSPATRVDEQYF. The CDR3 bases are TGTGCCAGCTCACCCGCCACCAGGGTGGACGAGCAGTACTTC. The whole variable domain, filled in from reference TRBV18 and TRBJ2-7, reads NAGVMQNPRHLVRRRGQEARLRCSPMKGHSHVYWYRQLPEEGLKFMVYLQKENIIDESGMPKERFSAEFPKEGPSILRIQQVVRGDSAAYFCASSPATRVDEQYFGPGTRLTVT.

By share of the sample, this clonotype is medium-sized. CDR3 nucleotides: TGTGCCTGGAGTGTACCCTTCCGGGTGGGGGTCTTCGAGCAGTACTTC. The encoded protein is CAWSVPFRVGVFEQYF. The chain combines TRBV30 with TRBJ2-7; perhaps D is TRBD1 or TRBD2 (5 bases each). The length of the CDR3 is 16 residues. The germline V and J ends were trimmed by 0 bases and 6 bases, with 21 bases remaining between them. CDR1 and CDR2 from the germline V gene are GTSNPN and SVGIG (reference sequence).

The J gene is TRBJ1-2, the V gene TRBV28, with D uncertain. Germline assignment: CDR1 MDHEN and CDR2 SYDVKM. This CDR3 comprises 16 residues. V was trimmed by 3 bases and J by 0 bases, leaving 14 bases between them. The CDR3 sequence is CASSLTGLGANYGYTF. As DNA, the CDR3 is TGTGCCAGCAGTTTGACTGGACTGGGAGCTAACTATGGCTACACCTTC.

Only a few counts were recorded for this clonotype. This chain joins TRBV19 and TRBJ1-5; D gene unclear. The CDR3 length is 15 residues. Germline V CDR1 and CDR2: LNHDA, SQIVND (reference sequence). V lost 5 bases to trimming and J lost 3 bases, with 14 bases between them. The CDR3 sequence: CASSLIQTSNQPQHF. CDR3 in DNA: TGTGCCAGTAGTCTGATACAGACCTCCAATCAGCCCCAGCATTTT.

The rearrangement uses TRBV11-3 and TRBJ2-3; either TRBD1 or TRBD2 may fit D (5 bases each). The CDR3 has 13 amino acids. The V end lost 5 bases, the J end lost 7 bases, and 13 bases lay between the germline ends. The germline V gene encodes CDR1 SGHNT and CDR2 YENEEA. The CDR3 nucleotides are TGTGCCAGCAGCCCGGTTGAGGGGTATACGCAGTATTTT. This translates into CASSPVEGYTQYF.

This clonotype was counted once. This chain joins TRBV27 and TRBJ1-6; 10 nucleotides align to TRBD1. CDR1 and CDR2 (germline): MNHEY, SMNVEV (reference sequence). The CDR3 has 17 residues. J lost 5 bases, V lost 2 bases, and 6 bases had no gene match. The CDR3 is CASSLRMTGGNNSPLHF. CDR3 DNA: TGTGCCAGCAGTTTAAGAATGACAGGGGGCAATAATTCACCCCTCCACTTT.

The chain is built from TRBV6-1 and TRBJ2-5; perhaps TRBD2 as D (5 bases). Germline CDR1 MNHNS, CDR2 SASEGT. The CDR3 runs 12 residues. The germline V and J ends were trimmed by 8 bases and 5 bases, with 12 bases remaining between them. The CDR3 sequence: CASGKRGETQYF. Written as DNA, the CDR3 is TGTGCCAGCGGGAAAAGAGGGGAGACCCAGTACTTC.

The chain combines TRBV20-1 with TRBJ2-4, with D uncertain. Per the germline V gene, CDR1 is DFQATT and CDR2 is SNEGSKA (reference sequence). This CDR3 comprises 12 residues. V gave up 5 bases and J gave up 7 bases, with 12 bases separating them. The CDR3, as DNA: TGCAGTGCTGGATCTCACCTTAACATTCAGTACTTC. Protein: CSAGSHLNIQYF.

This clonotype was detected only once. V and J are TRBV6-2 or TRBV6-3 and TRBJ1-5, with 7 positions matching TRBD1. The CDR3 spans 16 residues. Germline V gene data show CDR1 as MNHEY and CDR2 as SVGEGT. Trimming took 7 bases from V and 1 from J; bases not matched to a gene: 10. DNA of the CDR3: TGTGCCAGCACGGATAGGGGGCGAGGGAGCAATCAGCCCCAGCATTTT. It specifies CASTDRGRGSNQPQHF.

The CDR3, as DNA: TGTGCCATCCATTACCCCGAGAATTATAATTCACCCCTCCACTTT. Its translation: CAIHYPENYNSPLHF. V and J are TRBV2 and TRBJ1-6; D gene uncertain. This CDR3 spans 15 amino acids. Trimming removed 10 bases from V and 4 bases from J, with 17 bases in between. Germline V CDR1 and CDR2: SNHLY, FYNNEI. The whole variable domain, remainder taken from reference TRBV2 and TRBJ1-6, is EPEVTQTPSHQVTQMGQEVILRCVPISNHLYFYWYRQILGQKVEFLVSFYNNEISEKSEIFDDQFSVERPDGSNFTLKIRSTKLEDSAMYFCAIHYPENYNSPLHFGNGTRLTVT.

V gene TRBV2 combines with J gene TRBJ2-1; the D gene is possibly TRBD2 (7 bases). With 3 bases removed from V and 15 bases from J, the gap between germline ends came to 21 bases. The CDR3 runs 14 residues. Germline CDR1 SNHLY, CDR2 FYNNEI. CDR3 in amino acids: CASSDPGAAGGLFF. In DNA, the CDR3 is TGTGCCAGCAGTGATCCCGGAGCGGCCGGGGGGCTGTTCTTC.

This chain connects TRBV7-2 to TRBJ2-3, with 13 bases aligning to TRBD2. This CDR3 spans 17 amino acids. Trimming cost V 5 bases and J 5 bases; bases outside gene matches: 10. Looked up from germline, CDR1 is SGHTA and CDR2 is FQGNSA. CDR3 sequence (DNA): TGTGCCAGCAGCAGGACTAGCGGGGGAGTATTGGGAGATACGCAGTATTTT. This codes for CASSRTSGGVLGDTQYF. The full variable domain, completed using reference TRBV7-2 and TRBJ2-3, is GAGVSQSPSNKVTEKGKDVELRCDPISGHTALYWYRQSLGQGLEFLIYFQGNSAPDKSGLPSDRFSAERTGGSVSTLTIQRTQQEDSAVYLCASSRTSGGVLGDTQYFGPGTRLTVL.

V gene TRBV6-5 combines with J gene TRBJ1-2, with 9 bases fitting TRBD1. V dropped 4 bases and J dropped 7; count of bases not matched to a gene: 13. CDR3 length: 16 amino acids. CDR1 is MNHEY and CDR2 is SVGAGI in the germline V gene. The DNA for the CDR3 is TGTGCCAGCAGTTCCCCCGGGACAGGGAACATCGGTGGCTACACCTTC. Its translation is CASSSPGTGNIGGYTF.

This chain links TRBV20-1 with TRBJ2-1, with 15 bases identical to TRBD2. Germline values: CDR1 DFQATT, CDR2 SNEGSKA (reference sequence). V shed 6 bases, J shed 3 bases, and the junction held 9 bases outside the gene matches. The CDR3 is made up of 17 amino acids. The CDR3 sequence is CSASKVGLAGGYNEQFF. The DNA for the CDR3 is TGCAGTGCCTCAAAGGTGGGACTAGCGGGGGGCTACAATGAGCAGTTCTTC.

The chain has TRBV12-3 or TRBV12-4 and TRBJ2-2; D is uncertain. This CDR3 comprises 15 residues. Trimming left V 1 base short and J 1 base short, with 7 bases between. In DNA, the CDR3 is TGTGCCAGCAGTTTAGGGCTCCAGAACACCGGGGAGCTGTTTTTT. This codes for CASSLGLQNTGELFF.

In its sample, this clonotype was seen a few times. The DNA for the CDR3 is TGTGCCAGCAGCTCGCCCGTGGGGGGGGACAGGTATTTT. It yields the protein CASSSPVGGDRYF. This chain uses TRBV7-6 with TRBJ2-3; D possibly matches TRBD1 or TRBD2 (7 bases each). Trimming removed 4 bases at V and 14 bases at J, with 19 bases between. Germline V lookup: CDR1 SGHVS, CDR2 FNYEAQ. CDR3 length: 13 residues.

This chain connects TRBV2 to TRBJ2-5, with a possible D match to TRBD2 (6 bases). The germline V gene has CDR1 SNHLY and CDR2 FYNNEI. Trimming cost V 6 bases and J 5 bases, with 19 bases left between them. This CDR3 has 15 residues. The CDR3 here is CASRHRDSEGETQYF. In DNA, the CDR3 is TGTGCCAGCAGACACCGGGACTCAGAAGGCGAGACCCAGTACTTC. The variable domain in full, completed from reference TRBV2 and TRBJ2-5, reads EPEVTQTPSHQVTQMGQEVILRCVPISNHLYFYWYRQILGQKVEFLVSFYNNEISEKSEIFDDQFSVERPDGSNFTLKIRSTKLEDSAMYFCASRHRDSEGETQYFGPGTRLLVL.

This clonotype was counted only a few times. The chain recombines TRBV7-2 with TRBJ1-6; TRBD1 is a possible D gene (5 bases). V lost 3 bases, J lost 4 bases, and 10 bases lay in between. The CDR3 totals 15 residues. Germline V CDR1 and CDR2: SGHTA, FQGNSA. This CDR3 is CASSFSRGYNSPLHF. CDR3 DNA: TGTGCCAGCAGCTTTAGCCGGGGGTATAATTCACCCCTCCACTTT. The variable domain in full, with the rest retrieved from reference TRBV7-2 and TRBJ1-6, is GAGVSQSPSNKVTEKGKDVELRCDPISGHTALYWYRQSLGQGLEFLIYFQGNSAPDKSGLPSDRFSAERTGGSVSTLTIQRTQQEDSAVYLCASSFSRGYNSPLHFGNGTRLTVT.

The chain has TRBV10-3 and TRBJ2-2; 7 nucleotides line up with TRBD1. The CDR3 length is 15 residues. V was pared by 4 bases and J by 1 base, with 3 bases of the junction left unmatched. Germline CDR1 is ENHRY and CDR2 is SYGVKD. The CDR3 nucleotides read TGTGCCATCAGTGCGTCAGGGGGGAACACCGGGGAGCTGTTTTTT. Its protein product is CAISASGGNTGELFF.

The chain has TRBV27 and TRBJ1-5; possibly TRBD1 for D (6 bases). Trimming pared 4 bases from V and 3 bases from J, leaving 19 bases between. The CDR3 runs to 17 residues. In germline, CDR1 is MNHEY, CDR2 SMNVEV (reference sequence). CDR3 residues: CASSYKGGAFINQPQHF. As DNA, the CDR3 is TGTGCCAGCAGTTATAAGGGGGGGGCGTTTATCAATCAGCCCCAGCATTTT.

This clonotype has a handful of counts. V and J are TRBV27 and TRBJ2-3, with a tentative D call TRBD1 (5 bases). The CDR3 covers 14 residues. Germline assignment: CDR1 MNHEY and CDR2 SMNVEV (reference sequence). V lost 2 bases, J lost 2 bases, and 8 bases lay in between. The CDR3 region has the DNA TGTGCCAGCAGTTTAGACAGTTACACAGATACGCAGTATTTT. Translation: CASSLDSYTDTQYF.

The chain recombines TRBV9 with TRBJ2-1; tentative D call: TRBD2 (6 bases). The CDR3 sequence is 12 residues long. The germline CDR1 and CDR2 sequences are SGDLS and YYNGEE. The V gene lost 7 bases and the J gene lost 1 base, with 6 bases spanning the gap. The CDR3 sequence is CASGRSYNEQFF. Here the CDR3 DNA reads TGTGCCAGCGGGAGGTCCTACAATGAGCAGTTCTTC.

The chain has TRBV6-2 or TRBV6-3 and TRBJ1-1; D possibly corresponds to TRBD1 (5 bases). Trimming removed 9 bases from V and 0 bases from J, with 23 bases in between. CDR1 is MNHEY and CDR2 is SVGEGT in the germline V gene. This CDR3 contains 17 residues. DNA for the CDR3: TGTGCCAGTCATAAGCGCTTGACGGGAGGGGTGAACACTGAAGCTTTCTTT. It is translated as CASHKRLTGGVNTEAFF.

This clonotype is medium-sized. The genes are TRBV14 and TRBJ2-5, with a tentative D call TRBD2 (6 bases). The germline gives CDR1 SGHDN, CDR2 FVKESK. V was cut by 4 bases and J by 9 bases, with 21 bases left in between. This CDR3 region has 15 residues. The CDR3 protein is CASSRVLGGFSAQYF. The DNA of the CDR3 is TGTGCCAGCAGCCGAGTGTTGGGGGGATTCTCGGCCCAGTACTTC. The full variable domain, in which reference TRBV14 and TRBJ2-5 provide the parts outside the CDR3, is EAGVTQFPSHSVIEKGQTVTLRCDPISGHDNLYWYRRVMGKEIKFLLHFVKESKQDESGMPNNRFLAERTGGTYSTLKVQPAELEDSGVYFCASSRVLGGFSAQYFGPGTRLLVL.

The chain joins TRBV7-8 to TRBJ2-2, with 10 bases aligning to TRBD1. The germline gives CDR1 SGHVS, CDR2 FQNEAQ. The CDR3 spans 15 residues. Losses at the gene ends were 11 bases for V and 7 bases for J; bases not matched to a gene: 13. The CDR3 DNA reads TGTGCCGGCGGACGACAGGGGGCGTTGATCGGGGAGCTGTTTTTT. It yields the protein CAGGRQGALIGELFF.

The V call is TRBV6-1, the J call TRBJ1-4; 7 bases fit TRBD1. The V and J ends lost 11 bases and 0 bases, in that order; junction bases with no gene match: 12. Per the germline V gene, CDR1 is MNHNS and CDR2 is SASEGT. The CDR3 length is 16 residues. The CDR3: CAGSPGQFSTNEKLFF. For the CDR3, the DNA is TGTGCCGGCTCTCCGGGACAGTTCTCAACTAATGAAAAACTGTTTTTT.